These T cell receptor beta chains were read from a single sample in a study of cytomegalovirus exposure and HLA in healthy donors. The table came from immunoSEQ multiplex PCR; TCRdb's copy has only in-frame clones and leaves some out. The sample comprises around 80,000 clones, around 78% of which are singletons, and less than 6.5% rests with the top ten. Specimen: PBMCs. These TCRs come from a man younger than 35 in good health and CMV-seropositive. CDR3s include the opening cysteine and the closing phenylalanine or tryptophan. Each record gives: clone size, D gene, V gene, J gene, CDR3 protein, CDR3 DNA. The D gene is left open where the match is weak. Clone size appears in some rows only: once, few, many, or a class for an expanded clone.

abundance: -
d_gene: -
v_gene: TRBV7-9
j_gene: TRBJ2-7
CDR3aa: CASSLGQLSYEQYF
CDR3nt: TGTGCCAGCAGCTTAGGACAGTTATCCTACGAGCAGTACTTC

abundance: -
d_gene: -
v_gene: TRBV5-1
j_gene: TRBJ2-1
CDR3aa: CASSPEGAEGEQFF
CDR3nt: TGCGCCAGCAGCCCCGAGGGTGCGGAGGGTGAGCAGTTCTTC

abundance: -
d_gene: -
v_gene: TRBV7-9
j_gene: TRBJ2-7
CDR3aa: CASSLEKHYEQYF
CDR3nt: TGTGCCAGCAGCTTAGAGAAACACTACGAGCAGTACTTC

abundance: -
d_gene: -
v_gene: TRBV28
j_gene: TRBJ2-4
CDR3aa: CASSFSLAKNIQYF
CDR3nt: TGTGCCAGCAGTTTCTCTTTAGCCAAAAACATTCAGTACTTC

abundance: -
d_gene: -
v_gene: TRBV29-1
j_gene: TRBJ1-2
CDR3aa: CSGGGGNYGYTF
CDR3nt: TGCAGCGGGGGAGGGGGTAACTATGGCTACACCTTC

abundance: few
d_gene: -
v_gene: TRBV6-5
j_gene: TRBJ2-7
CDR3aa: CASTGRHYEQYF
CDR3nt: TGTGCCAGCACCGGGAGACATTACGAGCAGTACTTC

abundance: -
d_gene: TRBD2
v_gene: TRBV29-1
j_gene: TRBJ2-7
CDR3aa: CSGGGVYEQYF
CDR3nt: TGCAGCGGCGGGGGAGTGTACGAGCAGTACTTC

abundance: few
d_gene: TRBD1
v_gene: TRBV27
j_gene: TRBJ2-1
CDR3aa: CASSLDRAAYNEQFF
CDR3nt: TGTGCCAGCAGCTTGGACAGGGCGGCCTACAATGAGCAGTTCTTC

abundance: -
d_gene: -
v_gene: TRBV2
j_gene: TRBJ2-7
CDR3aa: CASSFAGTRVAEQYF
CDR3nt: TGTGCCAGCAGTTTCGCCGGGACAAGGGTCGCCGAGCAGTACTTC

abundance: few
d_gene: -
v_gene: TRBV20-1
j_gene: TRBJ1-1
CDR3aa: CSARGRGEAFF
CDR3nt: TGCAGTGCTAGGGGGCGGGGTGAAGCTTTCTTT

abundance: -
d_gene: TRBD2
v_gene: TRBV23-1
j_gene: TRBJ2-7
CDR3aa: CATQTAGALGEQYF
CDR3nt: TGCGCCACCCAAACAGCGGGAGCTTTGGGCGAGCAGTACTTC

abundance: -
d_gene: TRBD1
v_gene: TRBV15
j_gene: TRBJ1-2
CDR3aa: CATSPGQRYGYTF
CDR3nt: TGTGCCACCAGTCCGGGACAGCGCTATGGCTACACCTTC

abundance: few
d_gene: TRBD1
v_gene: TRBV28
j_gene: TRBJ1-1
CDR3aa: CASYSTGENTEAFF
CDR3nt: TGTGCCAGCTATTCGACAGGGGAGAACACTGAAGCTTTCTTT

abundance: -
d_gene: -
v_gene: TRBV19
j_gene: TRBJ1-1
CDR3aa: CASTFIGVMDTEAFF
CDR3nt: TGTGCCAGTACCTTTATAGGGGTGATGGACACTGAAGCTTTCTTT

abundance: -
d_gene: -
v_gene: TRBV6-6
j_gene: TRBJ2-7
CDR3aa: CASSFSTSRAYEQYF
CDR3nt: TGTGCCAGCAGTTTCTCTACCAGCAGGGCCTACGAGCAGTACTTC

abundance: -
d_gene: -
v_gene: TRBV4-1
j_gene: TRBJ2-3
CDR3aa: CASSLVLAPSDTQYF
CDR3nt: TGCGCCAGCAGCCTTGTATTAGCTCCGTCAGATACGCAGTATTTT

abundance: -
d_gene: TRBD2
v_gene: TRBV4-1
j_gene: TRBJ2-7
CDR3aa: CASGPGGGYEQYF
CDR3nt: TGCGCCAGTGGCCCGGGGGGAGGCTACGAGCAGTACTTC

abundance: -
d_gene: -
v_gene: TRBV9
j_gene: TRBJ2-5
CDR3aa: CASSVAPSILETQYF
CDR3nt: TGTGCCAGCAGCGTAGCACCCTCTATTTTGGAGACCCAGTACTTC

abundance: -
d_gene: TRBD1
v_gene: TRBV4-2
j_gene: TRBJ2-1
CDR3aa: CASSQDPAGGPYNEQFF
CDR3nt: TGTGCCAGCAGCCAAGATCCCGCAGGGGGCCCCTACAATGAGCAGTTCTTC